The 16 T cell receptor beta chains in this list originate from one sample, sequenced in a study of beta chain features in type 1 diabetes. Regarding the study as a whole: Patients with Type 1 diabetes showed moderately but significantly shorter TCRB CDR3s in all four CD4+ subsets.

Every isolated RNA sample was fully reverse transcribed, so sequencing captured expressed TCRB transcripts. Method: immunoSEQ multiplex PCR; TCRdb's copy keeps in-frame clones and lacks some. Among fewer than 45,000 clones listed, roughly 70% were seen once. Antigens for these TCRs are unknown. Material: Tregs from blood. Receptors were obtained from a man aged 25-40 years with type 1 diabetes. Some clones in this sample may be carry-over from other donors' samples.

This clone was observed once. V usage is TRBV20-1 and J usage is TRBJ1-2, with 8 bases identical to TRBD1. Germline CDR1 and CDR2: DFQATT and SNEGSKA (reference sequence). V gave up 8 bases and J gave up 6 bases; unmatched junction bases: 5. There are 11 residues in the CDR3. The CDR3 reads CSIDRGHGYTF. The CDR3 nucleotides read TGCAGTATCGACAGGGGACATGGCTACACCTTC.

Only one count was recorded for this clone. CDR3 bases: TGTGCCAGCAGCTGGACGGGACAGTCTACGACTGGGGCCAACGTCCTGACTTTC. Translated: CASSWTGQSTTGANVLTF. J is TRBJ2-6 and V is TRBV7-2; 7 bases map to TRBD1. CDR1 and CDR2 (germline): SGHTA, FQGNSA. The V and J ends lost 4 bases and 2 bases, in that order; junction bases with no gene match: 11. The CDR3 loop spans 18 amino acids.

The rearrangement uses TRBV28 and TRBJ2-1; 11 bases agree with TRBD2. Per the germline V gene, CDR1 is MDHEN and CDR2 is SYDVKM. Trimming removed 4 bases from V and 10 bases from J; junction bases left unmatched: 6. CDR3 length: 14 residues. The CDR3 spells CASSSLAGGREQFF. In DNA form, the CDR3 reads TGTGCCAGCAGTTCTCTAGCGGGGGGAAGAGAGCAGTTCTTC.

The V call is TRBV4-1, the J call TRBJ1-1, with D possibly being TRBD1 (5 bases). The CDR3 extends over 16 amino acids. Trimming stripped 4 bases from V and 0 bases from J, with 15 bases between. Germline loops: CDR1 MGHRA, CDR2 YSYEKL. The CDR3 reads CASSRRRDGLNTEAFF. CDR3 bases: TGCGCCAGCAGCCGGAGGCGGGACGGCTTGAACACTGAAGCTTTCTTT.

CDR3: CASSSGWETQYF. The CDR3 bases are TGTGCCAGCAGCTCAGGGTGGGAGACCCAGTACTTC. The chain links TRBV5-5 to TRBJ2-5; TRBD1 is a possible D gene (5 bases). The CDR3 is made up of 12 amino acids. Per the germline V gene, CDR1 is SGHKS and CDR2 is YYEKEE (reference sequence). Trimming left V 3 bases short and J 5 bases short, with 8 bases between.

In nucleotides, the CDR3 is TGCGCCAGCAGCTTTCCGGGACAGGAATTAACTGAAGCTTTCTTT. It codes for CASSFPGQELTEAFF. The chain combines TRBV5-1 with TRBJ1-1, with 8 bases lining up with TRBD1. V lost 2 bases and J lost 5; bases outside the gene matches: 8. Per germline, CDR1 SGHRS and CDR2 YFSETQ. CDR3 size: 15 residues.

As DNA, the CDR3 is TGTGCCAGCAAGGGACAGGGGGATGAAAAACTGTTTTTT. Translating gives CASKGQGDEKLFF. This sequence joins TRBV6-5 and TRBJ1-4, with 11 bases that match TRBD1. The CDR3 loop spans 13 amino acids. Germline assignment: CDR1 MNHEY and CDR2 SVGAGI. Germline trimming cut 7 bases from V and 6 bases from J; bases unmatched to any gene: 1.

CDR3 sequence (DNA): TGTGCCAGCTCACAACAGGGGTCTGGAAACACCATATATTTT. Protein: CASSQQGSGNTIYF. V usage is TRBV18 and J usage is TRBJ1-3, with TRBD1 matching 7 bases. V shed 4 bases, J shed 1 base, and the junction held 1 base outside the gene matches. Germline CDR1 is KGHSH and CDR2 is LQKENI. The CDR3 runs 14 residues.

The chain employs TRBV19 and TRBJ2-2; a weak D match, TRBD1 (7 bases). Trimming removed 3 bases at V and 5 bases at J, with 13 bases between. Germline CDR1 reads LNHDA; CDR2 reads SQIVND (reference sequence). The CDR3 loop spans 15 amino acids. The DNA of the CDR3 is TGTGCCAGTAGTATTAGCCAGGGGGGAACCGGGGAGCTGTTTTTT. The encoded protein is CASSISQGGTGELFF.

J is TRBJ1-1 and V is TRBV6-1; D is possibly TRBD1 (6 bases). The CDR3 has 14 amino acids. Trimming took 7 bases from V and 8 from J, leaving 20 bases between them. CDR1 is MNHNS and CDR2 is SASEGT in the germline V gene. The CDR3 spells CASTRELWTAEAFF. The CDR3, as DNA: TGTGCCAGCACCCGGGAACTTTGGACAGCAGAAGCTTTCTTT.

The rearrangement links TRBV7-9 to TRBJ1-1; 7 bases are shared with TRBD1. V lost 4 bases, J lost 4 bases, and 6 bases stayed unmatched. Germline lookup yields CDR1 SEHNR and CDR2 FQNEAQ (reference sequence). The length of the CDR3 is 14 residues. The CDR3 loop is CASSSRQGSTEAFF. CDR3 in DNA: TGTGCCAGCAGCTCAAGACAGGGCTCCACTGAAGCTTTCTTT.

There are a few counts of this clone. This rearrangement joins TRBV28 to TRBJ1-4; D is uncertain. In germline, CDR1 is MDHEN, CDR2 SYDVKM. Trimming took 6 bases from V and 0 from J, leaving 8 bases between them. The CDR3 length is 14 residues. CDR3: CASSSQSTNEKLFF. The CDR3 DNA reads as TGTGCCAGCAGCTCACAATCAACTAATGAAAAACTGTTTTTT.

A note on this clone: Germline is not matched at one junction end, which may reflect a read error. J is TRBJ2-1 and V is TRBV7-3; 12 positions agree with TRBD2. The V gene's germline CDR1 is SGHTA and CDR2 FQGTGA. The CDR3 consists of 18 residues. The CDR3 is CASSLQGPGLAGGDERFF. The CDR3, as DNA: TGTGCCAGCAGCTTACAGGGCCCGGGACTAGCGGGCGGGGATGAGCGGTTCTTC.

The chain combines TRBV6-5 with TRBJ1-2; the D is unclear. V lost 5 bases, J lost 3 bases, and 10 bases lay in between. CDR1 is MNHEY and CDR2 is SVGAGI in the germline V gene. CDR3 length: 13 amino acids. CDR3 bases: TGTGCCAGCAGTCGCGGGGTCTACTATGGCTACACCTTC. Protein product: CASSRGVYYGYTF.

The V and J genes are TRBV7-2 and TRBJ2-6; 7 bases are a match to TRBD1. J lost 0 bases, V lost 4 bases, and 9 bases had no gene match. Germline values: CDR1 SGHTA, CDR2 FQGNSA. The CDR3 totals 18 residues. The DNA for the CDR3 is TGTGCCAGCAGCTCCAGGACAGGACTTTTCTCTGGGGCCAACGTCCTGACTTTC. Its translation is CASSSRTGLFSGANVLTF.

The chain links TRBV29-1 to TRBJ1-4; 7 nucleotides line up with TRBD1. Germline V lookup: CDR1 SQVTM, CDR2 ANQGSEA. The trim removed 4 bases at V and 5 bases at J, leaving 7 bases unmatched. The CDR3 extends over 14 amino acids. As DNA, the CDR3 is TGCAGCGTTGTGCGGACAGGACAAAATGAAAAACTGTTTTTT. This gives the protein CSVVRTGQNEKLFF. The full variable domain, in which reference TRBV29-1 and TRBJ1-4 provide the parts outside the CDR3, is SAVISQKPSRDICQRGTSLTIQCQVDSQVTMMFWYRQQPGQSLTLIATANQGSEATYESGFVIDKFPISRPNLTFSTLTVSNMSPEDSSIYLCSVVRTGQNEKLFFGSGTQLSVL.